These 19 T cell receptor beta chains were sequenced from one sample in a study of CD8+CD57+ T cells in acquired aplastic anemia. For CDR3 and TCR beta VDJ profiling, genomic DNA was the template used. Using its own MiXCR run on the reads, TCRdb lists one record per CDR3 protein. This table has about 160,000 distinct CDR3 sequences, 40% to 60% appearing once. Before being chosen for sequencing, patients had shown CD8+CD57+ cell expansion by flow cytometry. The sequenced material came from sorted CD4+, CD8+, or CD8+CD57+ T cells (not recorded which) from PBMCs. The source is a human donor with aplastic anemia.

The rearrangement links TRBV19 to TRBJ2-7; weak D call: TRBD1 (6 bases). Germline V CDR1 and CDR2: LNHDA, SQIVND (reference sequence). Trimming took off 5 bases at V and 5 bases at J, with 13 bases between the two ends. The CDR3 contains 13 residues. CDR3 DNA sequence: TGTGCCAGTAGTGGGTGGACAGCTAACGAGCAGTACTTC. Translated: CASSGWTANEQYF.

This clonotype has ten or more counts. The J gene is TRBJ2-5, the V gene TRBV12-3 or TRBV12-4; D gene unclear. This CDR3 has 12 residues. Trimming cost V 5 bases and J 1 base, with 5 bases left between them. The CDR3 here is CASSAGQETQYF. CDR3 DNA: TGTGCCAGCAGTGCCGGCCAAGAGACCCAGTACTTC.

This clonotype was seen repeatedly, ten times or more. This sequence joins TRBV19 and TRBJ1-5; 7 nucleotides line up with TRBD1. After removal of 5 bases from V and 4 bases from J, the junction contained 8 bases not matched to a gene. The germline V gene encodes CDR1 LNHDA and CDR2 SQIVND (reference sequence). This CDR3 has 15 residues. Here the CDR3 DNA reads TGTGCCAGTAGTGCGACAGGGTATATAAATCAGCCCCAGCATTTT. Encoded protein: CASSATGYINQPQHF.

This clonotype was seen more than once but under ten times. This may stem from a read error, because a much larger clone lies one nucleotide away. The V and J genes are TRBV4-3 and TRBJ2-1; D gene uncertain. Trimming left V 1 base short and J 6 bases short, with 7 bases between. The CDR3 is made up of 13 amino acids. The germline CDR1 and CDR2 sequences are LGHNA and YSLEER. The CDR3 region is CASSQVSGNEQFF. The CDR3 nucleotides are TGCGCCAGCAGCCAAGTGTCGGGCAATGAGCAGTTCTTC.

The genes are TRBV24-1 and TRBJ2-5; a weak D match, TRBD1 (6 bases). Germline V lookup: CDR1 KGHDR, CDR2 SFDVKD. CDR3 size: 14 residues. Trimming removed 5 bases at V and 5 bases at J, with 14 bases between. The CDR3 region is CATSARWGPETQYF. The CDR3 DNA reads TGTGCCACCAGTGCGAGATGGGGGCCGGAGACCCAGTACTTC.

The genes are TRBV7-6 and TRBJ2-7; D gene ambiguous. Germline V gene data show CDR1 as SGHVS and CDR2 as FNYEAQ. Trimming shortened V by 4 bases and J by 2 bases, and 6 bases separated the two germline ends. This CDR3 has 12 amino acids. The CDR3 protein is CASSSKTYEQYF. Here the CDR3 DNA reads TGTGCCAGCAGCTCCAAGACCTACGAGCAGTACTTC. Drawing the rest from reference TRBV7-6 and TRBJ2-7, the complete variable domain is GAGVSQSPRYKVTKRGQDVALRCDPISGHVSLYWYRQALGQGPEFLTYFNYEAQQDKSGLPNDRFSAERPEGSISTLTIQRTEQRDSAMYRCASSSKTYEQYFGPGTRLTVT.

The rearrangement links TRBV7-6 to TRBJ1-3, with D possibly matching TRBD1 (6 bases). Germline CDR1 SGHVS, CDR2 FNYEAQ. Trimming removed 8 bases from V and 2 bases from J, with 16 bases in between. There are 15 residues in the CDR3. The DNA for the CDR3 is TGTGCCAGCGGACTAACAGGGAACCCTGGAAACACCATATATTTT. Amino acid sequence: CASGLTGNPGNTIYF.

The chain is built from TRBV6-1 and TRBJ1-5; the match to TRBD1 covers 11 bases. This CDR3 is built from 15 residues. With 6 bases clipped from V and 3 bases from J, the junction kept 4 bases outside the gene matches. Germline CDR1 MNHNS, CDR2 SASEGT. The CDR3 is CASRGTGGINQPQHF. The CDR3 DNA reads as TGTGCCAGCAGGGGGACAGGGGGGATCAATCAGCCCCAGCATTTT.

CDR3 sequence (DNA): TGCGCCAGCACGCCACGCGGGGGGGACTATGGCTACACCTTC. Its translation: CASTPRGGDYGYTF. V and J are TRBV5-1 and TRBJ1-2, with D maybe TRBD1 (5 bases). Germline CDR1 SGHRS, CDR2 YFSETQ. The CDR3 runs to 14 residues. V was clipped by 6 bases and J by 3 bases, with 15 bases between them.

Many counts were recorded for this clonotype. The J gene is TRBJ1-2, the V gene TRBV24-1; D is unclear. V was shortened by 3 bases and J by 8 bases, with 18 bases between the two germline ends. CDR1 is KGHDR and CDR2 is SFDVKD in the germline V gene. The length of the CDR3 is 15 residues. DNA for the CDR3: TGTGCCACCAGTGATGGTGCTGAAGAGGGAGAAGGCTACACCTTC. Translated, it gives CATSDGAEEGEGYTF.

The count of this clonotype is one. CDR3 sequence: CASSLNAGSYEQYF. The CDR3 coding sequence is TGTGCCAGCAGCTTAAATGCCGGCTCCTACGAGCAGTACTTC. This chain links TRBV7-2 with TRBJ2-7; no firm D call. From germline, CDR1 is SGHTA and CDR2 FQGNSA. The CDR3 has 14 residues. V was cut by 2 bases and J by 0 bases, with 8 bases left in between.

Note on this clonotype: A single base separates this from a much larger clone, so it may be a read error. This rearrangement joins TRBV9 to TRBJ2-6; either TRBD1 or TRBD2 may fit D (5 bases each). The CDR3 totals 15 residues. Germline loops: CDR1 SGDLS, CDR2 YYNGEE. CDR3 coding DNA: TGTGCCAGCAGCGTAGTCGGGGCCGGGGCCAACGCCCTGACTTTC. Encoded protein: CASSVVGAGANALTF.

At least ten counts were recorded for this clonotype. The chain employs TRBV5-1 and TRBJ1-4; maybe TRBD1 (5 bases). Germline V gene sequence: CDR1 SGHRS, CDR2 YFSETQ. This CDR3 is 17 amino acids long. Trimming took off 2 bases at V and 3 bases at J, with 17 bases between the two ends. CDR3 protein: CASSFTGQTASNEKLFF. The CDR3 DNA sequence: TGCGCCAGCAGCTTCACCGGGCAGACAGCTTCTAATGAAAAACTGTTTTTT.

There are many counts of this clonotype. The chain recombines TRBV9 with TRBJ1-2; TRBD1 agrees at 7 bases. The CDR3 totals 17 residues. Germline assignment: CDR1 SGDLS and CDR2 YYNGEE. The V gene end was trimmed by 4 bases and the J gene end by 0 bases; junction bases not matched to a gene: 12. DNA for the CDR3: TGTGCCAGCAGCCATTCCCGAACAGGGGAAGCTAACTATGGCTACACCTTC. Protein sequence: CASSHSRTGEANYGYTF.

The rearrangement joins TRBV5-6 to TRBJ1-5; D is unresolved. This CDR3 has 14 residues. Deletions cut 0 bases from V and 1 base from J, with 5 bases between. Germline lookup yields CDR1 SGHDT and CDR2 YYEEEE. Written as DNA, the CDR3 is TGTGCCAGCAGCTTGGGCAAAAGCAATCAGCCCCAGCATTTT. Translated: CASSLGKSNQPQHF.

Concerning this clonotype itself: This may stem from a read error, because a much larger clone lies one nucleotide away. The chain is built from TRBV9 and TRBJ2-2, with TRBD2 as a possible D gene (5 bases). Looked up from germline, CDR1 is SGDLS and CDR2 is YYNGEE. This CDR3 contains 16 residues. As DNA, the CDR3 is TGTGCCAGCATCGTAGAAGGAGGTCCTTATTCCGGGGAGCTGTTTTTT. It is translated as CASIVEGGPYSGELFF.

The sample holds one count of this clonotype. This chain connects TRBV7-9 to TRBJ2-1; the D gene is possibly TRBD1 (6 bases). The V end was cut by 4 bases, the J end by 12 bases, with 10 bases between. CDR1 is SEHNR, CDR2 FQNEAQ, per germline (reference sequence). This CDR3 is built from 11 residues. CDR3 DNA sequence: TGTGCCAGCAGCTCAGAACAGGGGCAGTTCTTC. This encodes CASSSEQGQFF.

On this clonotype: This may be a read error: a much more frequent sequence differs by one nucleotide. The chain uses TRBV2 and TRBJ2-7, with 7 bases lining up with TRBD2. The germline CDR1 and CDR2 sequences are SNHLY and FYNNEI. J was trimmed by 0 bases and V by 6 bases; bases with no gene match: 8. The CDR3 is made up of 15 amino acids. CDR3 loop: CASSWGGSSSYEQYF. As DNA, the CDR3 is TGTGCCAGCAGCTGGGGGGGGTCAAGCTCCTACGAGCAGTACTTC.

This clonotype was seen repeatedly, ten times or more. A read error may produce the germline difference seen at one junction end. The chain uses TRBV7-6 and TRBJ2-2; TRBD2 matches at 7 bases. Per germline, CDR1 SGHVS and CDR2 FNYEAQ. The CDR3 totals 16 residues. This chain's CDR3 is CASSIASGISTGELFF. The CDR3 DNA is TGTGCCAGCAGCATAGCGAGCGGGATTAGCACCGGGGAGCTGTTTTTT.